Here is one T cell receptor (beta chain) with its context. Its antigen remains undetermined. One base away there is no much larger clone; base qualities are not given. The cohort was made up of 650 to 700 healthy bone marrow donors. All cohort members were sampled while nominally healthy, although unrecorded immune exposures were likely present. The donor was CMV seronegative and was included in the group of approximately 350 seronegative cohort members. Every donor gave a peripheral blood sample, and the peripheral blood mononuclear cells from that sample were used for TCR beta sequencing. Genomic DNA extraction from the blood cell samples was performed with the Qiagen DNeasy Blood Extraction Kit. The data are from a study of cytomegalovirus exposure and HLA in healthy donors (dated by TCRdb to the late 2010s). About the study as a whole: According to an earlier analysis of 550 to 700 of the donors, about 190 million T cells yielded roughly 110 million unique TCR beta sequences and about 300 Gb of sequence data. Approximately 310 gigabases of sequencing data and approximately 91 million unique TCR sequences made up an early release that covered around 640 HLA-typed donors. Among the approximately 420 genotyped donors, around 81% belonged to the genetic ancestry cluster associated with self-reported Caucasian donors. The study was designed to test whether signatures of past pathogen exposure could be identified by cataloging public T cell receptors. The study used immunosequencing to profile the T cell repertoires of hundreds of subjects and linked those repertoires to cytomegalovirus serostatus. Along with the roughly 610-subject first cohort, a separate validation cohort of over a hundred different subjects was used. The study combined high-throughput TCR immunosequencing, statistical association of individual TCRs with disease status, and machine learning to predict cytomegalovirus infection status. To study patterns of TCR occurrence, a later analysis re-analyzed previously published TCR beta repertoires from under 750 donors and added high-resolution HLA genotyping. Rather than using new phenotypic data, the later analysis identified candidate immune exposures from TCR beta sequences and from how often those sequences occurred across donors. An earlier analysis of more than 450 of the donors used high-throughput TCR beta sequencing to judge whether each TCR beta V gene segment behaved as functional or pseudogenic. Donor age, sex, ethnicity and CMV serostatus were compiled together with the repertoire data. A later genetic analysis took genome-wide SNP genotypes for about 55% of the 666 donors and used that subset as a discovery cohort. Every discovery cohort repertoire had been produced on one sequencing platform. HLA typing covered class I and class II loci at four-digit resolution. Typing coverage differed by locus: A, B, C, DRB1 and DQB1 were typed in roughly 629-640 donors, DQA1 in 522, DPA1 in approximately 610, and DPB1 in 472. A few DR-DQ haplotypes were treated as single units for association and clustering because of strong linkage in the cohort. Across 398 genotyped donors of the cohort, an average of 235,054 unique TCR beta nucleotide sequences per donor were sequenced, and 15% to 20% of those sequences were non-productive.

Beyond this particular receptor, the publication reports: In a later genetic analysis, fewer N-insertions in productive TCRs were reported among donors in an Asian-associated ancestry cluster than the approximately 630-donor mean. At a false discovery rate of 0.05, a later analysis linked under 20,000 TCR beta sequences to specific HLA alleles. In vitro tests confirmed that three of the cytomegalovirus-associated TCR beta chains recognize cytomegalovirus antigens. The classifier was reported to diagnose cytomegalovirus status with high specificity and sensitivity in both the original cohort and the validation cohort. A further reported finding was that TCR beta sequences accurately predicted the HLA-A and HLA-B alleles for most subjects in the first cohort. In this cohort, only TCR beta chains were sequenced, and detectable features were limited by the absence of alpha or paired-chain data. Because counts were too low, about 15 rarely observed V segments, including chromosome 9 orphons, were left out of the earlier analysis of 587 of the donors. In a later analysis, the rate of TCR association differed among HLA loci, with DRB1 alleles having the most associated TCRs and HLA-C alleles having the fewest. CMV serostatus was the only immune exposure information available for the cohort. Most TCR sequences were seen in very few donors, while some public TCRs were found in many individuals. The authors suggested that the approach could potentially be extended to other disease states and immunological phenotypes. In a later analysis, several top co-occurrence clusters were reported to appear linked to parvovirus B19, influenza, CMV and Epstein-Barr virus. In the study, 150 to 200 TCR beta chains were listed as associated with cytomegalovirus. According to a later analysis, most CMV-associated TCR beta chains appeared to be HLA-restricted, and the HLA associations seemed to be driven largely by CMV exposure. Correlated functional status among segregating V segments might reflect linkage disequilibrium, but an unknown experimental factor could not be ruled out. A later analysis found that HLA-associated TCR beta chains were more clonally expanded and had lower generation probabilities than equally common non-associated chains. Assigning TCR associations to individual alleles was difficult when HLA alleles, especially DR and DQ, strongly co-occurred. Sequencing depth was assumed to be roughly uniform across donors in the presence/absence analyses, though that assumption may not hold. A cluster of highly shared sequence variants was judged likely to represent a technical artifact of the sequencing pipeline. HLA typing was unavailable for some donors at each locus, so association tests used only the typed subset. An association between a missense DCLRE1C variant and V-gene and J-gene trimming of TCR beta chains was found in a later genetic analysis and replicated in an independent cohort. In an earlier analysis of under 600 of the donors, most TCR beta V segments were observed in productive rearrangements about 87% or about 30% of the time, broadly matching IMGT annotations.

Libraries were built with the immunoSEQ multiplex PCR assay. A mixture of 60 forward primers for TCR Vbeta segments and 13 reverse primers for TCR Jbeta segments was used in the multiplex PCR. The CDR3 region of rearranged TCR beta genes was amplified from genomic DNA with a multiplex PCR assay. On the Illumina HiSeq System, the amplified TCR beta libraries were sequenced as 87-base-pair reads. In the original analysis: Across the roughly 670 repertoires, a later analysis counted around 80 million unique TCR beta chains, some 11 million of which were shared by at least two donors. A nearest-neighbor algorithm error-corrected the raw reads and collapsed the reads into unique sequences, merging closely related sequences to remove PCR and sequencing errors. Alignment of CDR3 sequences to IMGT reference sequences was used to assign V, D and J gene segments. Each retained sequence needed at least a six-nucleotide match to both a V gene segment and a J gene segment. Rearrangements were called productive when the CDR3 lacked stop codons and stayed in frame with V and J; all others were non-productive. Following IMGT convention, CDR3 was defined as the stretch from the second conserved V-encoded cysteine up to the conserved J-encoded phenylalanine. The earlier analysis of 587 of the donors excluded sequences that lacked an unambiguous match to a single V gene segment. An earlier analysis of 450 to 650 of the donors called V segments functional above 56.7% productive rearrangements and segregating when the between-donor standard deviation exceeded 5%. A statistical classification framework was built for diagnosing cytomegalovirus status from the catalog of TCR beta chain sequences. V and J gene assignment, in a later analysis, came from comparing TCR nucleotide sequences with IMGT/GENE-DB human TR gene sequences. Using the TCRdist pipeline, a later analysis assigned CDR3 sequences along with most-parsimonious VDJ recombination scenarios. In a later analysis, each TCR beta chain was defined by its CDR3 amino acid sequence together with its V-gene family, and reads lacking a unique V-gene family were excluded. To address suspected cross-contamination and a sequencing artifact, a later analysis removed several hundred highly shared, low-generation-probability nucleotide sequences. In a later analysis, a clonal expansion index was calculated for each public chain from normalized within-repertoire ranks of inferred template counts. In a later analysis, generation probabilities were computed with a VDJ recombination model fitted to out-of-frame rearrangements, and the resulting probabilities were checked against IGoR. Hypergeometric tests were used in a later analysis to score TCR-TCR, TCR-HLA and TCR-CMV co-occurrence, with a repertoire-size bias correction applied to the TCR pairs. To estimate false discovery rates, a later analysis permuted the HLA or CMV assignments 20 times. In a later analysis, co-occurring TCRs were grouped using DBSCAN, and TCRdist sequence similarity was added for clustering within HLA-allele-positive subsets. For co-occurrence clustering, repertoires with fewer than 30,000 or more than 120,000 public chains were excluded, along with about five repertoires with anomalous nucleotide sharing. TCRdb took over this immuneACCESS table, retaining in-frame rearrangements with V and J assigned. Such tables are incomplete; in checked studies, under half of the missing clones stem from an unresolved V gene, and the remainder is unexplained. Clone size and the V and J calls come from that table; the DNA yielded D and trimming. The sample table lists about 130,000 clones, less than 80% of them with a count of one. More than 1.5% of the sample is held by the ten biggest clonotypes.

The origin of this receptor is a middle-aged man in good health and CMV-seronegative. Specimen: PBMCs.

The bases read TGTGCCAGCAGCTTCCAGGGGGACACTGAAGCTTTCTTT. Protein translation: CASSFQGDTEAFF. This receptor chain uses TRBV11-3 and TRBJ1-1, and TRBD1 aligns with 7 junction nucleotides. V is trimmed back by 3 bases and J by 3 bases, and the junction contains 1 base that no gene match accounts for. CDR1 and CDR2 were assigned from the germline V gene as SGHNT and YENEEA. The cysteine opens and the phenylalanine closes a CDR3 of 13 amino acids. The sequence is cut down to CDR3 DNA, 39 bases in frame from base 1.